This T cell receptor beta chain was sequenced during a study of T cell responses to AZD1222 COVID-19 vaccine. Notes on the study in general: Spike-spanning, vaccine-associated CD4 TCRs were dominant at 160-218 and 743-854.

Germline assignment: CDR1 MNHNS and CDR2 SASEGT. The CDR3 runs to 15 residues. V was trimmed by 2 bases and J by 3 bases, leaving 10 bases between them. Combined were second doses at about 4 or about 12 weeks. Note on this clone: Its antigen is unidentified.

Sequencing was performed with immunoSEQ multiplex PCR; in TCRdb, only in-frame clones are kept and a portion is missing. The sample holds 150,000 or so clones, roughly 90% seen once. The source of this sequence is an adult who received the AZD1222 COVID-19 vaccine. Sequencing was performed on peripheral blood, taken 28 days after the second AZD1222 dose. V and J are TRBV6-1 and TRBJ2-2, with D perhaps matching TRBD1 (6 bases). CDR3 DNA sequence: TGTGCCAGCAGTGAAAGGGGGTCTTACACCGGGGAGCTGTTTTTT. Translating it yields CASSERGSYTGELFF.